The rows below give T cell receptor beta chains drawn from one sample of a study of T-cell memory formation after mild COVID-19. One entry per CDR3 protein, called by TCRdb with MiXCR from the 5' RACE reads. The table includes 360,000 or so distinct CDR3 sequences, 25% to 30% detected once. Material for sequencing was PBMCs or a T cell subset sorted from them (not recorded which). All receptors derive from an adult woman who had mild COVID-19 (a few samples of this study predate the infection). Cell type and time point are not known. Each CDR3 is given with its conserved first and last residue. Fields, in order: clone size, J gene, D gene, V gene, CDR3 protein, CDR3 DNA. The D gene is left open where the match is weak. Not all rows give a size; the values are once, few, many and, for expanded clones, a class.

abundance: .; j_gene: TRBJ2-7; d_gene: TRBD2; v_gene: TRBV28; CDR3aa: CASSQAGTSGTPRNYEQYF; CDR3nt: TGTGCCAGCAGTCAGGCCGGGACTAGCGGAACCCCGAGAAACTACGAGCAGTACTTC
abundance: few; j_gene: TRBJ2-1; d_gene: TRBD1; v_gene: TRBV27; CDR3aa: CASSSTAGTGFRNEQFF; CDR3nt: TGTGCCAGCAGTTCAACCGCCGGGACAGGGTTTCGCAATGAGCAGTTCTTC
abundance: few; j_gene: TRBJ1-5; d_gene: TRBD1; v_gene: TRBV24-1; CDR3aa: CATSERGTGHNQPQHF; CDR3nt: TGTGCCACCAGTGAGCGGGGGACAGGGCACAATCAGCCCCAGCATTTT
abundance: .; j_gene: TRBJ2-6; d_gene: .; v_gene: TRBV15; CDR3aa: CATSRTVPSSSGANVLTF; CDR3nt: TGTGCCACCAGCAGGACAGTCCCTTCTAGCTCTGGGGCCAACGTCCTGACTTTC
abundance: few; j_gene: TRBJ2-7; d_gene: TRBD2; v_gene: TRBV6-6; CDR3aa: CASSLRGTNEQYF; CDR3nt: TGTGCCAGCAGTTTGCGGGGGACCAACGAGCAGTACTTC
abundance: .; j_gene: TRBJ2-7; d_gene: .; v_gene: TRBV3-1; CDR3aa: CASSQSVDEQYF; CDR3nt: TGTGCCAGCAGCCAGTCGGTGGACGAGCAGTACTTC
abundance: few; j_gene: TRBJ2-3; d_gene: .; v_gene: TRBV5-5; CDR3aa: CASSLRSPLADPGTQYF; CDR3nt: TGTGCCAGCAGCTTGAGATCCCCCCTAGCCGATCCAGGTACGCAGTATTTT
abundance: .; j_gene: TRBJ1-2; d_gene: .; v_gene: TRBV3-1; CDR3aa: CASSQGGAGRNYGYTF; CDR3nt: TGTGCCAGCAGCCAAGGAGGGGCAGGGCGCAACTATGGCTACACCTTC
abundance: .; j_gene: TRBJ2-7; d_gene: TRBD1; v_gene: TRBV10-3; CDR3aa: CAISGPRGQGSYEQYF; CDR3nt: TGTGCCATCAGTGGCCCCCGAGGACAGGGTTCCTACGAGCAGTACTTC
abundance: many; j_gene: TRBJ1-2; d_gene: TRBD1; v_gene: TRBV4-2; CDR3aa: CASSPPGQSNYGYTF; CDR3nt: TGTGCCAGCAGCCCCCCGGGACAGTCTAACTATGGCTACACCTTC
abundance: few; j_gene: TRBJ2-1; d_gene: .; v_gene: TRBV21-1; CDR3aa: CASSKFTPRRSGVYNEQFF; CDR3nt: TGTGCCAGCAGCAAGTTCACTCCTAGGAGAAGCGGGGTTTACAATGAGCAGTTCTTC
abundance: .; j_gene: TRBJ2-7; d_gene: .; v_gene: TRBV6-5; CDR3aa: CASSYSEFYEQYF; CDR3nt: TGTGCCAGCAGTTACTCGGAGTTCTACGAGCAGTACTTC
abundance: few; j_gene: TRBJ1-2; d_gene: .; v_gene: TRBV4-1; CDR3aa: CASSRRDSRGYTF; CDR3nt: TGCGCCAGCAGCCGACGGGACTCTCGAGGCTACACCTTC
abundance: .; j_gene: TRBJ2-6; d_gene: .; v_gene: TRBV24-1; CDR3aa: CATSDPTSGAGANVLTF; CDR3nt: TGTGCCACCAGTGACCCGACAAGCGGAGCTGGGGCCAACGTCCTGACTTTC
abundance: .; j_gene: TRBJ2-5; d_gene: .; v_gene: TRBV5-1; CDR3aa: CASFPEGLEETQYF; CDR3nt: TGCGCCTCCTTCCCAGAGGGGTTGGAAGAGACCCAGTACTTC
abundance: .; j_gene: TRBJ2-3; d_gene: .; v_gene: TRBV14; CDR3aa: CASSLVTGFSTDTQYF; CDR3nt: TGTGCCAGCAGCCTCGTCACGGGATTTAGCACAGATACGCAGTATTTT
abundance: .; j_gene: TRBJ1-1; d_gene: .; v_gene: TRBV12-3/TRBV12-4; CDR3aa: CASSLQGMNTEAFF; CDR3nt: TGTGCCAGCAGTTTGCAGGGAATGAACACTGAAGCTTTCTTT
abundance: many; j_gene: TRBJ2-2; d_gene: .; v_gene: TRBV7-2; CDR3aa: CASSIGRNTGELFF; CDR3nt: TGTGCCAGCTCAATAGGACGGAACACCGGGGAGCTGTTTTTT
abundance: .; j_gene: TRBJ2-7; d_gene: .; v_gene: TRBV25-1; CDR3aa: CATRHASYEQYF; CDR3nt: TGTGCCACCCGACACGCGTCCTACGAGCAGTACTTC
abundance: few; j_gene: TRBJ2-7; d_gene: .; v_gene: TRBV29-1; CDR3aa: CSVESRTSYEQYF; CDR3nt: TGCAGCGTTGAATCGCGGACCTCCTACGAGCAGTACTTC
abundance: .; j_gene: TRBJ2-1; d_gene: TRBD1; v_gene: TRBV5-1; CDR3aa: CASSLGTGVNEQFF; CDR3nt: TGCGCCAGCAGCCTCGGGACAGGGGTTAATGAGCAGTTCTTC
abundance: .; j_gene: TRBJ1-2; d_gene: .; v_gene: TRBV3-1; CDR3aa: CASSQESSQIYGYTF; CDR3nt: TGTGCCAGCAGCCAAGAAAGCAGCCAGATCTATGGCTACACCTTC
abundance: few; j_gene: TRBJ2-3; d_gene: TRBD2; v_gene: TRBV7-8; CDR3aa: CASSFSGGGATDTQYF; CDR3nt: TGTGCCAGCAGCTTTTCAGGCGGGGGGGCGACAGATACGCAGTATTTT
abundance: many; j_gene: TRBJ2-2; d_gene: .; v_gene: TRBV24-1; CDR3aa: CAIMTAEGSGTGELFF; CDR3nt: TGTGCCATCATGACGGCGGAGGGTTCGGGCACCGGGGAGCTGTTTTTT
abundance: few; j_gene: TRBJ1-6; d_gene: TRBD1; v_gene: TRBV15; CDR3aa: CATSSRQGHSPLHF; CDR3nt: TGTGCCACCAGCAGCCGACAGGGGCATTCACCCCTCCACTTT
abundance: .; j_gene: TRBJ2-3; d_gene: TRBD1; v_gene: TRBV7-7; CDR3aa: CASSLGQGNTDTQYF; CDR3nt: TGTGCTAGCAGCTTAGGACAGGGCAACACAGATACGCAGTATTTT
abundance: .; j_gene: TRBJ2-1; d_gene: .; v_gene: TRBV7-6; CDR3aa: CASSTPDASFNEQFF; CDR3nt: TGTGCCAGCAGCACTCCCGACGCCTCATTCAATGAGCAGTTCTTC
abundance: .; j_gene: TRBJ2-7; d_gene: .; v_gene: TRBV7-9; CDR3aa: CASSLEVFEQYF; CDR3nt: TGTGCCAGCAGCTTAGAAGTATTCGAGCAGTACTTC
abundance: .; j_gene: TRBJ1-2; d_gene: TRBD1; v_gene: TRBV6-1; CDR3aa: CASRAGQGAYGYTF; CDR3nt: TGTGCCAGCAGGGCCGGACAGGGGGCGTATGGCTACACCTTC
abundance: few; j_gene: TRBJ2-7; d_gene: .; v_gene: TRBV20-1; CDR3aa: CSARWGQPNSYEQYF; CDR3nt: TGCAGTGCTCGCTGGGGACAACCAAACTCCTACGAGCAGTACTTC
abundance: few; j_gene: TRBJ2-7; d_gene: .; v_gene: TRBV30; CDR3aa: CAWSVATTYEQYF; CDR3nt: TGTGCCTGGAGTGTGGCCACCACCTACGAGCAGTACTTC
abundance: .; j_gene: TRBJ2-3; d_gene: .; v_gene: TRBV6-5; CDR3aa: CASSPRGGGDTQYF; CDR3nt: TGTGCCAGCAGCCCCAGGGGGGGGGGGGATACGCAGTATTTT
abundance: .; j_gene: TRBJ1-1; d_gene: .; v_gene: TRBV5-5; CDR3aa: CASSSSRGGFTEAFF; CDR3nt: TGTGCCAGCAGCTCCAGTCGCGGGGGTTTCACTGAAGCTTTCTTT
abundance: few; j_gene: TRBJ1-1; d_gene: .; v_gene: TRBV5-1; CDR3aa: CASSLGFPAEAFF; CDR3nt: TGCGCCAGCAGCTTGGGGTTCCCCGCTGAAGCTTTCTTT
abundance: .; j_gene: TRBJ2-2; d_gene: .; v_gene: TRBV9; CDR3aa: CASSPAGLTGELFF; CDR3nt: TGTGCCAGCAGCCCCGCGGGTTTAACCGGGGAGCTGTTTTTT
abundance: few; j_gene: TRBJ2-3; d_gene: .; v_gene: TRBV25-1; CDR3aa: CASSAPSGTLYYTDTQYF; CDR3nt: TGTGCCAGCAGTGCCCCGTCCGGGACACTATATTACACAGATACGCAGTATTTT
abundance: once; j_gene: TRBJ2-2; d_gene: .; v_gene: TRBV19; CDR3aa: CASSIPHSLTGELFF; CDR3nt: TGTGCCAGTAGTATTCCCCATAGCCTCACCGGGGAGCTGTTTTTT
abundance: many; j_gene: TRBJ2-2; d_gene: .; v_gene: TRBV4-1; CDR3aa: CASSPVIQRRTGELFF; CDR3nt: TGCGCCAGCAGCCCCGTCATACAGCGCCGAACCGGGGAGCTGTTTTTT
abundance: .; j_gene: TRBJ2-7; d_gene: .; v_gene: TRBV18; CDR3aa: CASFSTTSYEQYF; CDR3nt: TGTGCCAGCTTTTCGACTACCTCCTACGAGCAGTACTTC